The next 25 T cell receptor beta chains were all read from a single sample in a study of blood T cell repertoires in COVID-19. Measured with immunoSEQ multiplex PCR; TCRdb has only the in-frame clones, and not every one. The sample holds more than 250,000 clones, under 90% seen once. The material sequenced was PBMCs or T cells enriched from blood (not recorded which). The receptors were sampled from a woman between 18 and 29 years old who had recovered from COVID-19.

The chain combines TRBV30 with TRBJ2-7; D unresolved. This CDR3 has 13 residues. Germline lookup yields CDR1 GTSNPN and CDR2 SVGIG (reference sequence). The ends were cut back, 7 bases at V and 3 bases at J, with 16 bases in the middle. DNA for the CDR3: TGTGCCTTGGGCCCCCCGGTCTTCTACGAGCAGTACTTC. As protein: CALGPPVFYEQYF. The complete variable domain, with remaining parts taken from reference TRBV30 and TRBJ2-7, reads SQTIHQWPATLVQPVGSPLSLECTVEGTSNPNLYWYRQAAGRGLQLLFYSVGIGQISSEVPQNLSASRPQDRQFILSSKKLLLSDSGFYLCALGPPVFYEQYFGPGTRLTVT.

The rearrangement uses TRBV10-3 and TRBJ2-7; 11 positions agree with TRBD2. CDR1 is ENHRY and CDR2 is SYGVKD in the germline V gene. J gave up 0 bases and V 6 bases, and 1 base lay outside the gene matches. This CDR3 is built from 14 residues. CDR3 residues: CAIRGLAASYEQYF. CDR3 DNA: TGTGCCATCAGGGGACTAGCGGCCTCCTACGAGCAGTACTTC.

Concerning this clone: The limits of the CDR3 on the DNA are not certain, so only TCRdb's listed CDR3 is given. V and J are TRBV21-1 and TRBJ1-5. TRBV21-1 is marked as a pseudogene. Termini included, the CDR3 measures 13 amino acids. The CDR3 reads CARWGRGSQPQHF.

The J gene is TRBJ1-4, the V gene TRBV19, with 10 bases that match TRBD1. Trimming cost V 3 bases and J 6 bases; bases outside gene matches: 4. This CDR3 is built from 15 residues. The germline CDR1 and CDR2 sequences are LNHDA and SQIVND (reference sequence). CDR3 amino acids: CASSISGTGDEKLFF. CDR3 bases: TGTGCCAGTAGTATCTCCGGGACAGGGGATGAAAAACTGTTTTTT.

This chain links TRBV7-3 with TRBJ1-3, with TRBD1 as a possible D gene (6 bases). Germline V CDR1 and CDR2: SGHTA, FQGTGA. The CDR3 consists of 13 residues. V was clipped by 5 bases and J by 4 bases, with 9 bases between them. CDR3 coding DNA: TGTGCCAGCAGCCCACAGGGAGGAAACACCATATATTTT. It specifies CASSPQGGNTIYF.

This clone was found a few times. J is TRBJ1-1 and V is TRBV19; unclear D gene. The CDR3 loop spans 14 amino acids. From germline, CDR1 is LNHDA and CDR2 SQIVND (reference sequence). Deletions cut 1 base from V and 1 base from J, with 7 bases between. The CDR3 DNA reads TGTGCCAGTAGTATAGGTGGCACGAACACTGAAGCTTTCTTT. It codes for CASSIGGTNTEAFF. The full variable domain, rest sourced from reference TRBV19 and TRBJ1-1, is DGGITQSPKYLFRKEGQNVTLSCEQNLNHDAMYWYRQDPGQGLRLIYYSQIVNDFQKGDIAEGYSVSREKKESFPLTVTSAQKNPTAFYLCASSIGGTNTEAFFGQGTRLTVV.

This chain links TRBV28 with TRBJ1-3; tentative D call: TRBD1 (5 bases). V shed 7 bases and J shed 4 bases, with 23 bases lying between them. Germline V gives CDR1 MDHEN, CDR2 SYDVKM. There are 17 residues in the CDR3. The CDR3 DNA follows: TGTGCCAGCACCAGTAAGGGGCTCCTCCCGAGAGGAAACACCATATATTTT. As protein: CASTSKGLLPRGNTIYF.

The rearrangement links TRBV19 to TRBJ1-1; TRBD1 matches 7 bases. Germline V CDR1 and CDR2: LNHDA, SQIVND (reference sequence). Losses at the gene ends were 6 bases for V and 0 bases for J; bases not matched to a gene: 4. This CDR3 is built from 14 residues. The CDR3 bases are TGTGCCAGTAGCCCAGGGGGGCTGAACACTGAAGCTTTCTTT. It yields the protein CASSPGGLNTEAFF.

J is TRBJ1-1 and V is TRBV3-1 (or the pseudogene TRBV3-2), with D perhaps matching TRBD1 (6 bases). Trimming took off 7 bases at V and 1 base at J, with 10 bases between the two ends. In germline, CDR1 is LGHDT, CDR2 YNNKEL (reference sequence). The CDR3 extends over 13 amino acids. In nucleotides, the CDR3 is TGTGCCAGCACCTTACAGGGGAACACTGAAGCTTTCTTT. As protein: CASTLQGNTEAFF.

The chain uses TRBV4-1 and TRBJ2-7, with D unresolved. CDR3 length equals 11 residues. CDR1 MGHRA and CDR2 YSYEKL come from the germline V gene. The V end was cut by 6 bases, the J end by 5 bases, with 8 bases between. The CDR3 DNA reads TGCGCCAGCAGTTTGAGGAACGAGCAGTACTTC. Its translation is CASSLRNEQYF.

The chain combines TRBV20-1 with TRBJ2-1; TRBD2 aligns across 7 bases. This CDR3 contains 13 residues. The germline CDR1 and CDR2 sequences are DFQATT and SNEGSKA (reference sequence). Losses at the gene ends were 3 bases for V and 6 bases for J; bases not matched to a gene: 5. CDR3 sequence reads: CSASGLAVNEQFF. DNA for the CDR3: TGCAGTGCTAGTGGGCTAGCGGTCAATGAGCAGTTCTTC.

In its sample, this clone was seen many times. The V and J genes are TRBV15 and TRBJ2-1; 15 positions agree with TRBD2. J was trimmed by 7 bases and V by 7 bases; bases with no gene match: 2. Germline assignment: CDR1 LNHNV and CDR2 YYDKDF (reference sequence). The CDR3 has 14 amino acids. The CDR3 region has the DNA TGTGCCACCACTGGGACTAGCGGGAGGAATGAGCAGTTCTTC. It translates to CATTGTSGRNEQFF.

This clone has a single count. This chain's CDR3 is CASSSDRGGGYTF. The DNA for the CDR3 is TGTGCCAGCAGCTCGGACAGGGGAGGAGGCTACACCTTC. V and J are TRBV7-3 and TRBJ1-2; 9 bases line up with TRBD1. CDR3 size: 13 residues. CDR1 and CDR2 from the germline V gene are SGHTA and FQGTGA. Trimming cost V 4 bases and J 8 bases; bases outside gene matches: 5.

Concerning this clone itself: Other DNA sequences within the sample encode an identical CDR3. CDR3 region: CASSPGQAYGYTF. For the CDR3, the DNA is TGTGCCAGCAGCCCCGGACAGGCCTATGGCTACACCTTC. J is TRBJ1-2 and V is TRBV3-1 (or the pseudogene TRBV3-2), with 7 bases that match TRBD1. CDR3 length: 13 residues. V trimming: 4 bases; J trimming: 4 bases; junction bases outside the gene matches: 3. From germline, CDR1 is LGHDT and CDR2 YNNKEL (reference sequence).

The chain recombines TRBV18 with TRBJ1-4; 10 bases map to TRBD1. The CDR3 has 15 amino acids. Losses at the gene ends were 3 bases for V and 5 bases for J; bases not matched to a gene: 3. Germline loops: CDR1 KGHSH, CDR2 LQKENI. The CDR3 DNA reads TGTGCCAGCTCACCGGGGACAGGGGTGAATGAAAAACTGTTTTTT. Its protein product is CASSPGTGVNEKLFF.

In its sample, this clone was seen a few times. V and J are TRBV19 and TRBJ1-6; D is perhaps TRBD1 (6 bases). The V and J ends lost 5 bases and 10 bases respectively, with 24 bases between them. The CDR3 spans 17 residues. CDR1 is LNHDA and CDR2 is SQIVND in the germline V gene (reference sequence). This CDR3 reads CASSSWTVGSSGSPLHF. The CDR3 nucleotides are TGTGCCAGTAGTTCTTGGACAGTGGGTAGTTCTGGATCACCCCTCCACTTT.

The CDR3 DNA follows: TGTGCCAGCAGTCTGGTAGACGAGCAGTACTTC. It encodes CASSLVDEQYF. This chain joins TRBV2 and TRBJ2-7; D is ambiguous. This CDR3 spans 11 amino acids. Trimming shortened V by 5 bases and J by 5 bases, and 7 bases separated the two germline ends. Germline V CDR1 and CDR2: SNHLY, FYNNEI.

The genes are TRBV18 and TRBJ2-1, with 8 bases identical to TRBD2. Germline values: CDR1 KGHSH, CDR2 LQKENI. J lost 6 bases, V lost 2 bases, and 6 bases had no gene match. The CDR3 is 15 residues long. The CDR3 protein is CASSPGSGSGNEQFF. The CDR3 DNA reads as TGTGCCAGCTCACCAGGCAGCGGGAGTGGCAATGAGCAGTTCTTC.

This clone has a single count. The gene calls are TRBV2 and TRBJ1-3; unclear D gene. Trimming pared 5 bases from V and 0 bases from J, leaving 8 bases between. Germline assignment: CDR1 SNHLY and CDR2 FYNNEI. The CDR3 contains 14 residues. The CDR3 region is CASSQESSGNTIYF. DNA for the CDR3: TGTGCCAGCAGTCAAGAGAGCTCTGGAAACACCATATATTTT.

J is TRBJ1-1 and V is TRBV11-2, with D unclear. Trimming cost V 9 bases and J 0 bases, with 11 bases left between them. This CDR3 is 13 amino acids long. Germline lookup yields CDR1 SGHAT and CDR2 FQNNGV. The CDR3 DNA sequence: TGTGCCAGTCTCGCGGGGATGAACACTGAAGCTTTCTTT. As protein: CASLAGMNTEAFF. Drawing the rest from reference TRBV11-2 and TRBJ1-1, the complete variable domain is EAGVAQSPRYKIIEKRQSVAFWCNPISGHATLYWYQQILGQGPKLLIQFQNNGVVDDSQLPKDRFSAERLKGVDSTLKIQPAKLEDSAVYLCASLAGMNTEAFFGQGTRLTVV.

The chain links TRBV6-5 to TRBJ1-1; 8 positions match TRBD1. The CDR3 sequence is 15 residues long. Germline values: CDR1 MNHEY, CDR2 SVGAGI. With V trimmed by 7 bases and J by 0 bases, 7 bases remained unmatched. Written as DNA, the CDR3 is TGTGCCAGCAAACCCCAGGGGGCCTTGAACACTGAAGCTTTCTTT. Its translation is CASKPQGALNTEAFF.

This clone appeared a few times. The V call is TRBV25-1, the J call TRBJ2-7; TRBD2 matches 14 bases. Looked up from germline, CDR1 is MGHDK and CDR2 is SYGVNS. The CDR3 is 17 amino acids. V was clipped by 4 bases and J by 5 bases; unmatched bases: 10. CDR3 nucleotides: TGTGCCAGCAGTGCACAGGAGACTAGCGGGGGGGTAGACGAGCAGTACTTC. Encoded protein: CASSAQETSGGVDEQYF.

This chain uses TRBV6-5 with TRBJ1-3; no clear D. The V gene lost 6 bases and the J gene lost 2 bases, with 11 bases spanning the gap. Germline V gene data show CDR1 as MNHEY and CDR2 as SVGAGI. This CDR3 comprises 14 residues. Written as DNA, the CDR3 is TGTGCCAGCAGACGGGAGGTAACTGGAAACACCATATATTTT. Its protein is CASRREVTGNTIYF.

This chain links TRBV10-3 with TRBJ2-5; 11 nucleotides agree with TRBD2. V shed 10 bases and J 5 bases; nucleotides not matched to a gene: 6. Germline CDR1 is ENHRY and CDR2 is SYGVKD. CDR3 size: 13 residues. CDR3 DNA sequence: TGTGCCAGCGCTAGCGGGGGGTGGGAGACCCAGTACTTC. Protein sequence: CASASGGWETQYF.

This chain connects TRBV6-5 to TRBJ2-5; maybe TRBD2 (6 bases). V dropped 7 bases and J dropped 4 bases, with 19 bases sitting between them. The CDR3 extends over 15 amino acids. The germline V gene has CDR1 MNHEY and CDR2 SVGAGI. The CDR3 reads CASTRFGGSGETQYF. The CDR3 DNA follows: TGTGCCAGCACTCGCTTTGGGGGGTCCGGAGAGACCCAGTACTTC.